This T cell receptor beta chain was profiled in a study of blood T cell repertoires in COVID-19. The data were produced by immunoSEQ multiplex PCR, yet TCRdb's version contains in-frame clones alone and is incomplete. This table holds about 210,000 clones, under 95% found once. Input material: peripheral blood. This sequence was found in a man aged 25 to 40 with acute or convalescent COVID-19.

The CDR3 is CATSPDRGSGEQYF. The CDR3 coding sequence is TGTGCCACCAGCCCGGACAGGGGGTCTGGGGAGCAGTACTTC. The V call is TRBV15, the J call TRBJ2-7; TRBD1 matches at 10 bases. This CDR3 spans 14 amino acids. Looked up from germline, CDR1 is LNHNV and CDR2 is YYDKDF (reference sequence). V lost 5 bases and J lost 7; bases outside the gene matches: 8.